Sequencing of this TCR beta chain was carried out in a study of T-cell reconstitution after alpha-beta-depleted transplantation in children. Overall study results and limits: Several hundred expanded graft clones reportedly supplied alpha-beta T cells about two months after transplant. Some patients showed high day-60 TCRbeta diversity, which derived from surviving recipient T cells and thymic progenitors. Among T cells one year after transplant, newly produced cells accounted for most counts and diversity.

Unique molecular identifiers were used in preparing the TCRbeta library. Using its own MiXCR run on the PCR reads, TCRdb lists one record per CDR3 protein. The table has roughly 790,000 distinct CDR3 sequences, approximately 15% seen once; the top ten hold approximately 5%. Of note for this clonotype: Its specificity is unknown.

Looked up from germline, CDR1 is DFQATT and CDR2 is SNEGSKA (reference sequence). Between the trimmed V and J ends, which lost 6 bases and 4 bases, there was a span of 16 bases. The CDR3 contains 14 residues. The sequence was collected from a male patient aged 10 to 17 who had a stem cell transplant for acute lymphoblastic leukemia, so the T cells may come from the graft donor. The specimen comprised PBMCs, mostly from graft donor cells, sampled 360 days after TCRalphabeta/CD19-depleted stem cell transplant. V usage is TRBV20-1 and J usage is TRBJ2-4, with D tentatively TRBD1 or TRBD2 (5 bases each). This CDR3 is CSAAPGRSKNIQYF. Written as DNA, the CDR3 is TGCAGTGCAGCTCCGGGACGGTCTAAAAACATTCAGTACTTC.